Listed here are 19 T cell receptor beta chains from one sample, sequenced in a study of shared clonotypes between healthy human individuals. The method was immunoSEQ multiplex PCR; TCRdb's version includes in-frame clones alone and lacks a portion of them. Of about 980,000 clones in the sample, approximately 80% were seen once. Sequencing was carried out using memory CD4+ T cells sorted from blood. Subset described: CD45RA-negative fraction. These receptors were obtained from a man aged 18 to 30 in good health.

This chain connects TRBV4-2 to TRBJ1-4; 7 bases are shared with TRBD1. The V gene's germline CDR1 is LGHNA and CDR2 YNFKEQ. V shed 1 base and J 3 bases; nucleotides not matched to a gene: 2. The CDR3 is 15 residues long. The CDR3 is CASSQGGTANEKLFF. In DNA, the CDR3 is TGTGCCAGCAGCCAAGGGGGGACAGCTAATGAAAAACTGTTTTTT.

The chain joins TRBV18 to TRBJ2-3; D is possibly TRBD1 (5 bases). The CDR3 has 13 residues. Germline V lookup: CDR1 KGHSH, CDR2 LQKENI. V dropped 5 bases and J dropped 3 bases, with 9 bases sitting between them. This CDR3 is CASSRGKTDTQYF. The DNA for the CDR3 is TGTGCCAGCTCAAGGGGTAAGACAGATACGCAGTATTTT.

The chain uses TRBV7-2 and TRBJ2-1, with 10 bases lining up with TRBD2. This CDR3 is built from 18 residues. The V gene's germline CDR1 is SGHTA and CDR2 FQGNSA. Trimming at V came to 6 bases and at J to 0 bases, leaving 11 bases not matched to a gene. CDR3 amino acids: CASSYLAGGSSSYNEQFF. In DNA form, the CDR3 reads TGTGCCAGCAGTTACTTAGCGGGAGGTTCGAGCTCCTACAATGAGCAGTTCTTC.

The CDR3 protein is CASSSLASGSGSGELFF. The CDR3 nucleotides read TGCGCCAGCAGCTCGTTAGCTAGCGGGAGTGGTTCCGGGGAGCTGTTTTTT. This chain links TRBV5-1 with TRBJ2-2; 10 bases agree with TRBD2. CDR1 SGHRS and CDR2 YFSETQ come from the germline V gene. The CDR3 sequence is 17 residues long. Trimming cost V 3 bases and J 6 bases; bases outside gene matches: 11. The full variable domain, rest sourced from reference TRBV5-1 and TRBJ2-2, is KAGVTQTPRYLIKTRGQQVTLSCSPISGHRSVSWYQQTPGQGLQFLFEYFSETQRNKGNFPGRFSGRQFSNSRSEMNVSTLELGDSALYLCASSSLASGSGSGELFFGEGSRLTVL.

The chain links TRBV25-1 to TRBJ2-6, with D perhaps matching TRBD1 (6 bases). Trimming pared 6 bases from V and 0 bases from J, leaving 15 bases between. Germline values: CDR1 MGHDK, CDR2 SYGVNS. The length of the CDR3 is 17 residues. The CDR3 DNA follows: TGTGCCAGCAGCCACCCGGGACACCCCTCTGGGGCCAACGTCCTGACTTTC. This translates into CASSHPGHPSGANVLTF.

This chain connects TRBV9 to TRBJ1-2; D remains ambiguous. Per germline, CDR1 SGDLS and CDR2 YYNGEE. There are 12 residues in the CDR3. V shed 4 bases and J shed 7 bases, with 11 bases lying between them. The CDR3 DNA reads TGTGCCAGCAGCTCGCGGTTCCGTGGCTACACCTTC. This gives the protein CASSSRFRGYTF.

This chain links TRBV27 with TRBJ1-2; 7 bases align to TRBD1. CDR1 and CDR2 (germline): MNHEY, SMNVEV (reference sequence). V was pared by 5 bases and J by 8 bases, with 8 bases of the junction left unmatched. CDR3 length: 13 residues. The DNA of the CDR3 is TGTGCCAGCAGTGATCCCCGGACAGGCGGCTACACCTTC. Its translation: CASSDPRTGGYTF.

This chain uses TRBV9 with TRBJ2-1, with unresolved D. V lost 4 bases, J lost 7 bases, and 18 bases lay in between. Germline V lookup: CDR1 SGDLS, CDR2 YYNGEE. CDR3 length equals 15 residues. The CDR3 sequence is CASSLDPGSQNEQFF. CDR3 sequence (DNA): TGTGCCAGCAGCCTCGACCCTGGTTCCCAAAATGAGCAGTTCTTC.

This clone was observed a few times. The chain recombines TRBV30 with TRBJ1-5; a weak D match, TRBD1 (5 bases). CDR1 is GTSNPN and CDR2 is SVGIG in the germline V gene (reference sequence). V lost 5 bases and J 3 bases, leaving 11 bases between the germline ends. The length of the CDR3 is 13 residues. DNA for the CDR3: TGTGCCTGGGAGACAGATTTCAATCAGCCCCAGCATTTT. This gives the protein CAWETDFNQPQHF.

V is TRBV5-6 and J is TRBJ2-7; 11 nucleotides align to TRBD1. The CDR3 length is 16 residues. Germline CDR1 and CDR2: SGHDT and YYEEEE. V trimming: 4 bases; J trimming: 1 base; junction bases outside the gene matches: 7. CDR3 loop: CASSLPGDRGSYEQYF. The DNA for the CDR3 is TGTGCCAGCAGCCTGCCGGGGGACAGGGGGTCCTACGAGCAGTACTTC. The complete variable domain, with remaining parts taken from reference TRBV5-6 and TRBJ2-7, reads DAGVTQSPTHLIKTRGQQVTLRCSPKSGHDTVSWYQQALGQGPQFIFQYYEEEERQRGNFPDRFSGHQFPNYSSELNVNALLLGDSALYLCASSLPGDRGSYEQYFGPGTRLTVT.

This clone was seen only a few times. This chain links TRBV19 with TRBJ1-6; a weak D match, TRBD1 (5 bases). CDR3 length: 15 amino acids. Deletions cut 3 bases from V and 5 bases from J, with 11 bases between. The V gene's germline CDR1 is LNHDA and CDR2 SQIVND (reference sequence). In nucleotides, the CDR3 is TGTGCCAGTAGTATTAGACAGTCGGATAATTCACCCCTCCACTTT. Amino acids: CASSIRQSDNSPLHF.

The V gene is TRBV6-1, the J gene TRBJ2-3; possible D gene TRBD2, 6 bases. The CDR3 sequence is 15 residues long. The germline CDR1 and CDR2 sequences are MNHNS and SASEGT. V was trimmed by 5 bases and J by 6 bases, leaving 18 bases between them. The CDR3: CASSFSGGVADTQYF. DNA for the CDR3: TGTGCCAGCAGTTTCAGTGGAGGGGTGGCCGATACGCAGTATTTT.

The genes are TRBV6-1 and TRBJ1-1, with D unresolved. The CDR3 has 12 amino acids. V was pared by 6 bases and J by 8 bases, with 13 bases between. CDR1 and CDR2 (germline): MNHNS, SASEGT. CDR3 sequence: CASRGYMTEAFF. The DNA for the CDR3 is TGTGCCAGCAGGGGCTACATGACCGAAGCTTTCTTT.

There are a few counts of this clone. This chain joins TRBV30 and TRBJ1-2; D is undetermined. Germline V gene sequence: CDR1 GTSNPN, CDR2 SVGIG (reference sequence). This CDR3 is 12 amino acids long. Trimming took 3 bases from V and 8 from J, leaving 13 bases between them. This CDR3 reads CAWSPWDGGYTF. The CDR3 region has the DNA TGTGCCTGGAGCCCGTGGGATGGGGGCTACACCTTC.

This clone came up a few times. The CDR3 loop is CASSDRGLAKNIQYF. The CDR3, as DNA: TGCGCCAGCAGCGACAGGGGGTTGGCCAAAAACATTCAGTACTTC. The chain uses TRBV10-2 and TRBJ2-4, with 9 bases identical to TRBD1. With 6 bases clipped from V and 1 base from J, the junction kept 4 bases outside the gene matches. Germline V gene data show CDR1 as WSHSY and CDR2 as SAAADI. The CDR3 length is 15 residues.

The V gene is TRBV5-1, the J gene TRBJ2-5; a possible D gene is TRBD2 (5 bases). Germline V lookup: CDR1 SGHRS, CDR2 YFSETQ. V was shortened by 6 bases and J by 1 base, with 10 bases between the two germline ends. The CDR3 covers 13 residues. CDR3 sequence: CASTGKGQETQYF. The DNA of the CDR3 is TGCGCCAGCACGGGGAAGGGCCAAGAGACCCAGTACTTC.

In the case of this clone: The same CDR3 also results from other DNA sequences found in this sample. The chain carries TRBV7-2 and TRBJ2-7, with 8 bases lining up with TRBD1. This CDR3 is built from 14 residues. Trimming cost V 1 base and J 5 bases; bases outside gene matches: 4. CDR1 and CDR2 from the germline V gene are SGHTA and FQGNSA. For the CDR3, the DNA is TGTGCCAGCAGCTTAGGGCAGGGGGCCCACGAGCAGTACTTC. Its protein product is CASSLGQGAHEQYF.

The chain uses TRBV5-1 and TRBJ1-2; a possible D gene is TRBD1 (6 bases). The V end was cut by 0 bases, the J end by 12 bases, with 12 bases between. Germline-derived CDR1 and CDR2 are SGHRS and YFSETQ. This CDR3 has 12 amino acids. The CDR3 DNA sequence: TGCGCCAGCAGCTTGGAGCGGGGGGCGGACACCTTC. It is translated as CASSLERGADTF.

The chain has TRBV12-1 and TRBJ2-7. TRBV12-1 is labeled a pseudogene. The CDR3 loop spans 17 amino acids. The CDR3 loop reads CASSFKGTVGYSYEQYF. CDR3 sequence (DNA): TGTGCCAGCAGTTTTAAGGGCACGGTCGGGTACTCCTACGAGCAGTACTTC.